The 9 T cell receptor beta chains given below trace back to one sample, sequenced in a study of cytomegalovirus exposure and HLA in healthy donors. The PCR had 60 Vbeta and 13 Jbeta primers. The repertoire was sequenced with immunoSEQ multiplex PCR; TCRdb's copy has only in-frame clones and lacks some. This sample carries 170,000 or so clones, 70% to 80% of them seen once, and the ten largest clones take 0.69%. The sequenced sample was PBMCs. The receptor set was obtained from a woman aged 40 to 50 in good health and CMV-seronegative.

The chain joins TRBV6-4 to TRBJ1-5; a possible D gene is TRBD1 (6 bases). CDR1 MRHNA and CDR2 SNTAGT come from the germline V gene. The CDR3 covers 19 residues. Trimming shortened V by 2 bases and J by 0 bases, and 20 bases separated the two germline ends. DNA for the CDR3: TGTGCCAGCAGTGACCCAAACGCTTTAGGGGGTTATAGCAATCAGCCCCAGCATTTT. Its translation: CASSDPNALGGYSNQPQHF.

As to this clone: At one of its ends the junction is not consistent with the germline gene, which may arise from a read error. Other DNA sequences from this sample encode an identical CDR3 as well. The chain has TRBV2 and TRBJ2-7; perhaps TRBD1 as D (5 bases). The CDR3 consists of 13 residues. The germline gives CDR1 SNHLY, CDR2 FYNNEI. The CDR3 is CASNRQKHYEQYF. The CDR3 DNA is TGTGCCAGCAACCGACAGAAGCACTACGAGCAGTACTTT.

V and J are TRBV30 and TRBJ1-1; D not certain. The germline gives CDR1 GTSNPN, CDR2 SVGIG (reference sequence). V lost 0 bases, J lost 1 base, and 9 bases lay in between. This CDR3 contains 14 residues. The DNA of the CDR3 is TGTGCCTGGAGTGTACCTGAGGCGAACACTGAAGCTTTCTTT. The encoded protein is CAWSVPEANTEAFF.

This chain joins TRBV6-6 and TRBJ2-2, with TRBD2 matching 14 bases. Trimming at V came to 8 bases and at J to 5 bases, leaving 4 bases not matched to a gene. This CDR3 is 15 amino acids long. Germline CDR1 and CDR2: MNHNY and SVGAGI (reference sequence). The CDR3 protein is CASAGLAGETGELFF. CDR3 bases: TGTGCCAGCGCGGGACTAGCGGGGGAGACCGGGGAGCTGTTTTTT.

This clone was recorded only once. The chain couples TRBV9 to TRBJ2-3, with TRBD2 identical over 10 bases. CDR3 length equals 17 residues. CDR1 and CDR2 (germline): SGDLS, YYNGEE. Unmatched junction bases numbered 8, after V lost 0 bases and J lost 4 bases. The CDR3 here is CASSVAGGAGGPDTQYF. The CDR3 DNA reads TGTGCCAGCAGCGTAGCTGGGGGAGCGGGAGGGCCAGATACGCAGTATTTT.

The gene calls are TRBV5-6 and TRBJ2-4; D possibly corresponds to TRBD1 (6 bases). The CDR3 is made up of 15 amino acids. Per germline, CDR1 SGHDT and CDR2 YYEEEE. V lost 2 bases to trimming and J lost 3 bases, with 12 bases between them. Here the CDR3 DNA reads TGTGCCAGCAGCTTACAGGGAAGCCTCAAAAACATTCAGTACTTC. Its protein product is CASSLQGSLKNIQYF.

V gene TRBV7-3 combines with J gene TRBJ2-3; 11 positions agree with TRBD2. V was clipped by 5 bases and J by 2 bases; unmatched bases: 3. In germline, CDR1 is SGHTA, CDR2 FQGTGA. The CDR3 length is 15 residues. CDR3 nucleotide sequence: TGTGCCAGCAGCGTGGGACTAGCGGCCACAGATACGCAGTATTTT. It yields the protein CASSVGLAATDTQYF.

This chain joins TRBV29-1 and TRBJ2-1, with D possibly TRBD1 on 5 matching bases. Germline lookup yields CDR1 SQVTM and CDR2 ANQGSEA. The length of the CDR3 is 13 residues. Trimming cost V 5 bases and J 5 bases, with 13 bases left between them. For the CDR3, the DNA is TGCAGCGTTCTGTGGACATTCAACAATGAGCAGTTCTTC. Translation: CSVLWTFNNEQFF.

The chain couples TRBV4-1 to TRBJ2-1; 10 bases line up with TRBD2. The CDR3 covers 15 residues. The V gene's germline CDR1 is MGHRA and CDR2 YSYEKL. The ends lost 1 base at V and 7 bases at J; junction bases unmatched: 4. The CDR3 coding sequence is TGCGCCAGCAGCCAAGGCCTAGCGGGAGAGAATGAGCAGTTCTTC. Translating gives CASSQGLAGENEQFF.